One sample yielded the 20 T cell receptor beta chains listed below, sequenced in a study of T cell changes during pregnancy in multiple sclerosis. TCRdb's copy holds only in-frame clones and misses some; the assay was immunoSEQ multiplex PCR. The data show several thousand clones, around 87% seen once. The source was CD8+ T cells from peripheral blood mononuclear cells, collected in the first trimester of pregnancy. The receptors were gathered from a female donor in good health, enrolled as a control in a pregnancy study.

J is TRBJ2-7 and V is TRBV27; 7 bases line up with TRBD2. CDR1 and CDR2 from the germline V gene are MNHEY and SMNVEV (reference sequence). Trimming took 5 bases from V and 3 from J; bases not matched to a gene: 16. CDR3 length: 17 amino acids. CDR3 sequence (DNA): TGTGCCAGCAGTGCACACCCTAGCGAGGGAGGGCGCTACGAGCAGTACTTC. Translated: CASSAHPSEGGRYEQYF.

The chain links TRBV2 to TRBJ2-7; a possible D gene is TRBD1 (6 bases). The CDR3 contains 16 residues. CDR1 and CDR2 (germline): SNHLY, FYNNEI. Trimming removed 2 bases from V and 1 base from J, with 15 bases in between. The CDR3 loop reads CASSERDQGLSYEQYF. CDR3 in DNA: TGTGCCAGCAGTGAAAGGGACCAGGGGTTATCCTACGAGCAGTACTTC.

The chain combines TRBV15 with TRBJ2-3; 14 nucleotides align to TRBD2. Per the germline V gene, CDR1 is LNHNV and CDR2 is YYDKDF (reference sequence). The ends lost 5 bases at V and 4 bases at J; junction bases unmatched: 5. The CDR3 consists of 16 residues. For the CDR3, the DNA is TGTGCCACCAGCGGGGGGACTAGCGGGGGCCCAGATACGCAGTATTTT. Its protein product is CATSGGTSGGPDTQYF.

This clone was seen only a few times. The rearrangement links TRBV15 to TRBJ2-7, with 10 bases that match TRBD1. CDR1 and CDR2 (germline): LNHNV, YYDKDF (reference sequence). The CDR3 runs to 16 residues. Losses at the gene ends were 5 bases for V and 2 bases for J; bases not matched to a gene: 9. In DNA form, the CDR3 reads TGTGCCACCAGCGAGTCCGGGACAGGGGTAGCCTACGAGCAGTACTTC. It translates to CATSESGTGVAYEQYF.

This clone has just one count. V usage is TRBV5-6 and J usage is TRBJ1-2; D is unclear. This CDR3 is 15 amino acids long. CDR1 is SGHDT, CDR2 YYEEEE, per germline. Trimming stripped 1 base from V and 7 bases from J, with 17 bases between. This CDR3 is CASSLISLLVSGYTF. As DNA, the CDR3 is TGTGCCAGCAGCTTGATATCATTACTTGTGAGTGGCTACACCTTC.

J is TRBJ2-1 and V is TRBV18; perhaps TRBD1 as D (6 bases). This CDR3 is 14 amino acids long. The V gene lost 3 bases and the J gene lost 4 bases, with 10 bases spanning the gap. Germline CDR1 is KGHSH and CDR2 is LQKENI. The CDR3 nucleotides are TGTGCCAGCTCACCTGGCAGGGGATACAATGAGCAGTTCTTC. As protein: CASSPGRGYNEQFF.

The genes are TRBV7-8 and TRBJ2-1; D possibly corresponds to TRBD2 (5 bases). V gave up 3 bases and J gave up 6 bases, with 15 bases separating them. The germline gives CDR1 SGHVS, CDR2 FQNEAQ. The CDR3 extends over 15 amino acids. CDR3 nucleotide sequence: TGTGCCAGCAGCTTCCGAACCGCGGGCGTCAATGAGCAGTTCTTC. This sequence encodes CASSFRTAGVNEQFF.

V and J are TRBV7-4 and TRBJ2-5, with 9 bases matching TRBD1. CDR3 length: 17 amino acids. Germline CDR1 and CDR2: SGHVT and SQSDAQ. With 5 bases clipped from V and 5 bases from J, the junction kept 15 bases outside the gene matches. CDR3 sequence (DNA): TGTGCCAGCAGCAGAACCAGGACAGGGGATGGTTGGGAGACCCAGTACTTC. Its translation: CASSRTRTGDGWETQYF.

This chain links TRBV9 with TRBJ2-7; the match to TRBD1 covers 10 bases. V lost 4 bases, J lost 4 bases, and 5 bases stayed unmatched. Germline-derived CDR1 and CDR2 are SGDLS and YYNGEE. The CDR3 length is 14 residues. In DNA, the CDR3 is TGTGCCAGCAGCCCGGGACAGGGGCTTTACGAGCAGTACTTC. It encodes CASSPGQGLYEQYF.

The V call is TRBV5-1, the J call TRBJ2-3; 9 nucleotides align to TRBD1. The CDR3 runs to 16 residues. Germline V gene sequence: CDR1 SGHRS, CDR2 YFSETQ. V lost 1 base and J lost 3; bases outside the gene matches: 6. The CDR3 region is CASSLIPGTGTDTQYF. As DNA, the CDR3 is TGCGCCAGCAGCTTGATCCCCGGGACAGGGACAGATACGCAGTATTTT.

The chain links TRBV5-1 to TRBJ2-5; 8 bases agree with TRBD2. TRBJ2-7 explains the end of the DNA better; the J call may be wrong. Per the germline V gene, CDR1 is SGHRS and CDR2 is YFSETQ. This CDR3 region has 17 residues. CDR3 coding DNA: TGCGCCAGCAGCTTTTCGGGACTAGGGGTTATGGGCGACGAGCAGTACTTC. It codes for CASSFSGLGVMGDEQYF.

The chain links TRBV28 to TRBJ2-7, with 8 bases aligning to TRBD1. CDR3 size: 15 residues. Per germline, CDR1 MDHEN and CDR2 SYDVKM. J was trimmed by 5 bases and V by 6 bases; bases with no gene match: 12. This chain's CDR3 is CASSPGRGRVDEQYF. For the CDR3, the DNA is TGTGCCAGCAGCCCCGGCAGGGGGCGCGTCGACGAGCAGTACTTC.

This clone was seen more than once but under ten times. This chain uses TRBV4-2 with TRBJ2-3; 8 nucleotides match TRBD1. The J segment lost 4 bases and the V segment lost 1 base, leaving 1 base of the junction unmatched. The germline CDR1 and CDR2 sequences are LGHNA and YNFKEQ. CDR3 length: 14 amino acids. CDR3 sequence: CASSQGTGPDTQYF. The CDR3 DNA sequence: TGTGCCAGCAGCCAAGGGACAGGGCCAGATACGCAGTATTTT.

The rearrangement joins TRBV5-5 to TRBJ1-2, with 9 bases identical to TRBD1. Per the germline V gene, CDR1 is SGHKS and CDR2 is YYEKEE (reference sequence). V gave up 0 bases and J gave up 4 bases; unmatched junction bases: 1. The CDR3 is made up of 14 amino acids. The CDR3: CASSLGQGGYGYTF. CDR3 bases: TGTGCCAGCAGCTTGGGACAGGGGGGCTATGGCTACACCTTC.

This rearrangement joins TRBV5-6 to TRBJ1-2; 9 bases align to TRBD1. CDR1 is SGHDT and CDR2 is YYEEEE in the germline V gene. CDR3 length: 14 amino acids. V was clipped by 4 bases and J by 1 base; unmatched bases: 2. CDR3 nucleotide sequence: TGTGCCAGCAGCCTGGGACAGGGTAACTATGGCTACACCTTC. The encoded protein is CASSLGQGNYGYTF.

This clone showed up just once. This chain connects TRBV5-1 to TRBJ2-3, with 8 bases that match TRBD2. V lost 2 bases, J lost 2 bases, and 10 bases stayed unmatched. The CDR3 consists of 17 residues. Per germline, CDR1 SGHRS and CDR2 YFSETQ. Here the CDR3 reads CASSFRPRGAITDTQYF. In DNA, the CDR3 is TGCGCCAGCAGCTTTCGGCCGCGGGGGGCCATCACAGATACGCAGTATTTT. The full variable domain, completed using reference TRBV5-1 and TRBJ2-3, is KAGVTQTPRYLIKTRGQQVTLSCSPISGHRSVSWYQQTPGQGLQFLFEYFSETQRNKGNFPGRFSGRQFSNSRSEMNVSTLELGDSALYLCASSFRPRGAITDTQYFGPGTRLTVL.

The chain uses TRBV7-9 and TRBJ2-5; D may be TRBD2 (6 bases). The V end was cut by 5 bases, the J end by 2 bases, with 12 bases between. Germline V CDR1 and CDR2: SEHNR, FQNEAQ (reference sequence). This CDR3 has 14 amino acids. The CDR3 region has the DNA TGTGCCAGCAGCCGACTAGTGGGGCAAGAGACCCAGTACTTC. Amino acid sequence: CASSRLVGQETQYF.

This clone was seen just once. The chain is built from TRBV15 and TRBJ2-6, with a possible D match to TRBD2 (6 bases). Germline CDR1 is LNHNV and CDR2 is YYDKDF (reference sequence). V dropped 0 bases and J dropped 2 bases, with 8 bases sitting between them. The CDR3 runs to 16 residues. This CDR3 is CATSRDGGTGANVLTF. The CDR3 coding sequence is TGTGCCACCAGCAGAGATGGGGGGACTGGGGCCAACGTCCTGACTTTC.

This sequence joins TRBV7-9 and TRBJ2-5; 10 bases are shared with TRBD2. Germline CDR1 and CDR2: SEHNR and FQNEAQ (reference sequence). The CDR3 runs 19 residues. V lost 7 bases and J lost 1; bases outside the gene matches: 18. CDR3 sequence reads: CASTPQWASGRASQETQYF. Here the CDR3 DNA reads TGTGCCAGCACCCCGCAGTGGGCTAGCGGGAGAGCTTCCCAAGAGACCCAGTACTTC.

The chain couples TRBV7-6 to TRBJ2-7; 7 nucleotides align to TRBD1. Germline V lookup: CDR1 SGHVS, CDR2 FNYEAQ. The CDR3 has 14 residues. V shed 5 bases, J shed 2 bases, and the junction held 6 bases outside the gene matches. In DNA, the CDR3 is TGTGCCAGCAGCGTAGGGACAGAGACCTACGAGCAGTACTTC. It specifies CASSVGTETYEQYF. Based on the CDR3 plus reference TRBV7-6 and TRBJ2-7, the full variable domain is GAGVSQSPRYKVTKRGQDVALRCDPISGHVSLYWYRQALGQGPEFLTYFNYEAQQDKSGLPNDRFSAERPEGSISTLTIQRTEQRDSAMYRCASSVGTETYEQYFGPGTRLTVT.